Below are 32 T cell receptor beta chains sequenced from a single sample in a study of T cell responses to AZD1222 COVID-19 vaccine. This table comes from immunoSEQ multiplex PCR, and its TCRdb copy is limited to in-frame clones, with some not included. The data hold around 150,000 clones, with about 89% observed a single time. The material was peripheral blood, obtained 28 days after the second dose of the MenACWY control vaccine. The receptors shown here come from an adult who received the MenACWY meningococcal vaccine as a control.

V usage is TRBV2 and J usage is TRBJ1-2; 7 bases align to TRBD1. The CDR3 extends over 14 amino acids. Trimming cost V 3 bases and J 7 bases; bases outside gene matches: 8. Germline values: CDR1 SNHLY, CDR2 FYNNEI. This chain's CDR3 is CASSDRQGKGGYTF. In DNA form, the CDR3 reads TGTGCCAGCAGTGATCGACAGGGTAAGGGTGGCTACACCTTC.

This chain connects TRBV18 to TRBJ1-5; 8 bases are shared with TRBD1. With 2 bases clipped from V and 5 bases from J, the junction kept 5 bases outside the gene matches. Germline V gives CDR1 KGHSH, CDR2 LQKENI. The CDR3 sequence is 15 residues long. CDR3 coding DNA: TGTGCCAGCTCACCAGGCAGGGGGCGTCATCAGCCCCAGCATTTT. This encodes CASSPGRGRHQPQHF.

The genes are TRBV5-1 and TRBJ2-2, with D uncertain. The CDR3 spans 16 residues. V lost 4 bases, J lost 6 bases, and 19 bases lay in between. The germline CDR1 and CDR2 sequences are SGHRS and YFSETQ. DNA for the CDR3: TGCGCCAGCAGCCTAGGAGTCGGTCAGCAATCCGGGGAGCTGTTTTTT. This gives the protein CASSLGVGQQSGELFF.

The chain combines TRBV3-1 (or the pseudogene TRBV3-2) with TRBJ2-3; 7 positions match TRBD1. With V trimmed by 4 bases and J by 0 bases, 4 bases remained unmatched. Looked up from germline, CDR1 is LGHDT and CDR2 is YNNKEL (reference sequence). The CDR3 is 15 amino acids. CDR3 in DNA: TGTGCCAGCAGCCCCCGAGGGGGCAGCACAGATACGCAGTATTTT. Protein product: CASSPRGGSTDTQYF.

J is TRBJ2-1 and V is TRBV20-1; D gene ambiguous. V was cut by 2 bases and J by 7 bases, with 6 bases left in between. Germline lookup yields CDR1 DFQATT and CDR2 SNEGSKA (reference sequence). The CDR3 runs to 11 residues. CDR3 region: CSARKGNEQFF. CDR3 nucleotides: TGCAGTGCTAGAAAGGGTAATGAGCAGTTCTTC.

V usage is TRBV28 and J usage is TRBJ1-5, with a possible D match to TRBD1 (5 bases). In germline, CDR1 is MDHEN, CDR2 SYDVKM. V lost 3 bases, J lost 1 base, and 10 bases lay in between. CDR3 length: 15 amino acids. DNA for the CDR3: TGTGCCAGCAGTTTGGTAGGGACGAGCAATCAGCCCCAGCATTTT. Translating gives CASSLVGTSNQPQHF.

The V and J genes are TRBV18 and TRBJ2-2; unclear D gene. The CDR3 loop spans 16 amino acids. Trimming cost V 1 base and J 4 bases, with 13 bases left between them. Germline values: CDR1 KGHSH, CDR2 LQKENI. The CDR3 coding sequence is TGTGCCAGCTCACCACTTCGGGCAGTTGGCACCGGGGAGCTGTTTTTT. Translated: CASSPLRAVGTGELFF.

This sequence joins TRBV19 and TRBJ1-1; tentative D call: TRBD1 (5 bases). Trimming took off 7 bases at V and 1 base at J, with 19 bases between the two ends. Germline V gene lookup returns CDR1 LNHDA and CDR2 SQIVND (reference sequence). CDR3 length equals 16 residues. The CDR3 spells CASNQGHLTRNTEAFF. The CDR3 bases are TGTGCCAGTAATCAAGGACACCTTACGCGGAACACTGAAGCTTTCTTT.

The rearrangement links TRBV10-3 to TRBJ2-7; 13 positions agree with TRBD2. J was trimmed by 3 bases and V by 10 bases; bases with no gene match: 15. The germline CDR1 and CDR2 sequences are ENHRY and SYGVKD. This CDR3 contains 17 residues. Written as DNA, the CDR3 is TGTGCCAACTTATCCCGACTAGCGGGAGGACCCCTCTACGAGCAGTACTTC. Amino acids: CANLSRLAGGPLYEQYF.

The chain has TRBV6-5 and TRBJ1-1, with D maybe TRBD1 (6 bases). The CDR3 is made up of 14 amino acids. CDR1 MNHEY and CDR2 SVGAGI come from the germline V gene. V lost 4 bases and J 4 bases, leaving 13 bases between the germline ends. The CDR3 loop is CASSSLSGATEAFF. As DNA, the CDR3 is TGTGCCAGCAGTTCGCTTTCAGGGGCCACTGAAGCTTTCTTT.

This clone is medium-sized within its sample. The V call is TRBV10-2, the J call TRBJ2-7; no clear D gene. V lost 3 bases and J 6 bases, leaving 15 bases between the germline ends. This CDR3 contains 14 residues. CDR1 and CDR2 (germline): WSHSY, SAAADI. In DNA, the CDR3 is TGCGCCAGCAGTGATGAATTTGGAATCAGCGAGCAGTACTTC. It encodes CASSDEFGISEQYF.

The rearrangement links TRBV13 to TRBJ2-7, with 9 bases identical to TRBD1. Germline CDR1 and CDR2: PRHDT and FYEKMQ (reference sequence). The CDR3 extends over 14 amino acids. V trimming: 5 bases; J trimming: 5 bases; junction bases outside the gene matches: 7. The CDR3 region has the DNA TGTGCCAGCAGCGTCCGGGACAGGGTTAACGAGCAGTACTTC. Translation gives CASSVRDRVNEQYF.

The V and J genes are TRBV11-2 and TRBJ1-2, with 8 bases aligning to TRBD1. Germline CDR1 and CDR2: SGHAT and FQNNGV. The CDR3 covers 13 residues. Germline trimming cut 3 bases from V and 3 bases from J; bases unmatched to any gene: 0. The CDR3 here is CASSLTGDYGYTF. The CDR3 bases are TGTGCCAGCAGCTTGACAGGGGACTATGGCTACACCTTC.

The chain joins TRBV10-3 to TRBJ2-2; the D gene is possibly TRBD2 (5 bases). The CDR3 is made up of 20 amino acids. Trimming removed 0 bases at V and 3 bases at J, with 23 bases between. CDR1 is ENHRY and CDR2 is SYGVKD in the germline V gene. The CDR3 is CAISESNPSASWMDTGELFF. The CDR3 coding sequence is TGTGCCATCAGTGAGTCGAATCCCTCGGCTAGCTGGATGGACACCGGGGAGCTGTTTTTT.

The table lists this clone with a count of one. This chain uses TRBV5-4 with TRBJ2-7; D is undetermined. V lost 10 bases and J 2 bases, leaving 16 bases between the germline ends. The CDR3 has 13 residues. Germline CDR1 and CDR2: SGHNT and YYREEE (reference sequence). The chain's CDR3 is CAWAGPDPYEQYF. The DNA for the CDR3 is TGTGCCTGGGCCGGGCCCGACCCCTACGAGCAGTACTTC.

V usage is TRBV6-4 and J usage is TRBJ2-1, with 11 bases lining up with TRBD2. Trimming removed 4 bases from V and 7 bases from J; junction bases left unmatched: 9. Germline V gene lookup returns CDR1 MRHNA and CDR2 SNTAGT. CDR3 length: 16 amino acids. In nucleotides, the CDR3 is TGTGCCAGCAGTGTCATAGCGGGAGGGCCCGGGAATGAGCAGTTCTTC. Its protein is CASSVIAGGPGNEQFF.

This chain uses TRBV9 with TRBJ1-1, with D tentatively TRBD1 (5 bases). The CDR3 is made up of 14 amino acids. Germline CDR1 reads SGDLS; CDR2 reads YYNGEE. V dropped 2 bases and J dropped 4 bases, with 12 bases sitting between them. CDR3 loop: CASSVKWGGTEAFF. The DNA of the CDR3 is TGTGCCAGCAGCGTCAAATGGGGGGGCACTGAAGCTTTCTTT.

The rearrangement uses TRBV19 and TRBJ2-3; 8 bases fit TRBD2. V trimming: 0 bases; J trimming: 0 bases; junction bases outside the gene matches: 8. This CDR3 comprises 18 residues. Germline V gene lookup returns CDR1 LNHDA and CDR2 SQIVND (reference sequence). CDR3: CASSIDGPGLGSTDTQYF. In DNA form, the CDR3 reads TGTGCCAGTAGTATAGATGGACCGGGACTAGGAAGCACAGATACGCAGTATTTT.

The chain employs TRBV5-4 and TRBJ2-2, with D maybe TRBD2 (6 bases). Germline V gene lookup returns CDR1 SGHNT and CDR2 YYREEE (reference sequence). CDR3 length: 19 residues. The V end was cut by 5 bases, the J end by 3 bases, with 26 bases between. The CDR3 DNA follows: TGTGCCAGCAGTAGGGCAGGAGGACTAAGCCCACTCGACACCGGGGAGCTGTTTTTT. Its protein product is CASSRAGGLSPLDTGELFF.

The chain employs TRBV11-2 and TRBJ2-1; 9 positions agree with TRBD1. V was clipped by 5 bases and J by 8 bases; unmatched bases: 22. CDR3 size: 19 residues. Germline V gene lookup returns CDR1 SGHAT and CDR2 FQNNGV. CDR3 sequence (DNA): TGTGCCAGCAGCCCGGTCCCGGGACAGGGATGGTCTACAGTCGATGAGCAGTTCTTC. Translation: CASSPVPGQGWSTVDEQFF.

This clone was seen once. This sequence joins TRBV24-1 and TRBJ2-7, with D possibly TRBD1 on 5 matching bases. Germline-derived CDR1 and CDR2 are KGHDR and SFDVKD. CDR3 length: 16 residues. The V end was cut by 4 bases, the J end by 0 bases, with 15 bases between. The CDR3 DNA sequence: TGTGCCACCAGTGACTTGGGGCGGTGGAGCTCCTACGAGCAGTACTTC. Translated: CATSDLGRWSSYEQYF.

The chain employs TRBV6-5 and TRBJ1-1, with D hard to call. The CDR3 sequence is 15 residues long. Germline V gives CDR1 MNHEY, CDR2 SVGAGI. V was cut by 6 bases and J by 1 base, with 15 bases left in between. The CDR3 protein is CASSSEGSRNTEAFF. CDR3 sequence (DNA): TGTGCCAGCAGCTCAGAGGGTAGCAGGAACACTGAAGCTTTCTTT.

The CDR3: CASSYRRDRGNYGYTF. The CDR3 region has the DNA TGTGCCAGCAGTTACCGCCGGGACAGGGGTAACTATGGCTACACCTTC. The chain uses TRBV6-2 or TRBV6-3 and TRBJ1-2; 10 nucleotides line up with TRBD1. Trimming cost V 2 bases and J 1 base; bases outside gene matches: 4. The CDR3 sequence is 16 residues long. Germline V CDR1 and CDR2: MNHEY, SVGEGT.

V usage is TRBV24-1 and J usage is TRBJ2-7, with D perhaps TRBD2 (5 bases). Trimming shortened V by 1 base and J by 12 bases, and 15 bases separated the two germline ends. Germline V lookup: CDR1 KGHDR, CDR2 SFDVKD. This CDR3 is built from 13 residues. CDR3 loop: CATSDFDRRSLYF. The CDR3 coding sequence is TGTGCCACCAGTGATTTTGATAGGAGGTCTCTGTACTTC.

This clone came up once. The V and J genes are TRBV19 and TRBJ2-5; D unresolved. The V and J ends lost 6 bases and 1 base respectively, with 15 bases between them. Germline CDR1 and CDR2: LNHDA and SQIVND (reference sequence). This CDR3 has 15 residues. The chain's CDR3 is CASRTTRWSQETQYF. The CDR3 DNA is TGTGCCAGTAGAACCACGAGGTGGAGCCAAGAGACCCAGTACTTC.

In DNA form, the CDR3 reads TGTGCCATCAGTGAGCCGGGACTAGCGGGAGTTGACACCGGGGAGCTGTTTTTT. This gives the protein CAISEPGLAGVDTGELFF. The chain is built from TRBV10-3 and TRBJ2-2; 14 bases line up with TRBD2. The CDR3 is 18 amino acids. J lost 3 bases, V lost 2 bases, and 5 bases had no gene match. Germline V lookup: CDR1 ENHRY, CDR2 SYGVKD.

The chain couples TRBV18 to TRBJ2-1; possibly TRBD1 for D (7 bases). This CDR3 has 15 residues. The V end was cut by 2 bases, the J end by 5 bases, with 13 bases between. CDR1 and CDR2 (germline): KGHSH, LQKENI. The CDR3 reads CASSPSEGANNEQFF. The CDR3 nucleotides are TGTGCCAGCTCACCATCGGAGGGGGCGAACAATGAGCAGTTCTTC.

This chain uses TRBV7-2 with TRBJ1-3; TRBD1 agrees at 9 bases. This CDR3 is 16 amino acids long. Germline CDR1 and CDR2: SGHTA and FQGNSA. The V gene end was trimmed by 6 bases and the J gene end by 0 bases; junction bases not matched to a gene: 6. The CDR3 DNA reads TGTGCCAGCAGAGGGACAGGGCTTGACTCTGGAAACACCATATATTTT. Encoded protein: CASRGTGLDSGNTIYF. The full variable domain, its missing parts supplied by reference TRBV7-2 and TRBJ1-3, is GAGVSQSPSNKVTEKGKDVELRCDPISGHTALYWYRQSLGQGLEFLIYFQGNSAPDKSGLPSDRFSAERTGGSVSTLTIQRTQQEDSAVYLCASRGTGLDSGNTIYFGEGSWLTVV.

The rearrangement uses TRBV7-8 and TRBJ1-5, with a possible D match to TRBD1 (6 bases). Looked up from germline, CDR1 is SGHVS and CDR2 is FQNEAQ. The CDR3 runs to 15 residues. Trimming took 5 bases from V and 2 from J, leaving 13 bases between them. CDR3 DNA sequence: TGTGCCAGCAGCCCACAGGGTTTGGGCAATCAGCCCCAGCATTTT. This encodes CASSPQGLGNQPQHF.

This clone was recorded many times. This chain uses TRBV5-4 with TRBJ2-3; 9 positions agree with TRBD2. The J segment lost 10 bases and the V segment lost 0 bases, leaving 15 bases of the junction unmatched. The CDR3 has 17 residues. In germline, CDR1 is SGHNT, CDR2 YYREEE (reference sequence). CDR3 sequence reads: CASSLAVLAGEISAQYF. CDR3 coding DNA: TGTGCCAGCAGCTTGGCCGTTTTAGCGGGAGAGATCTCGGCGCAGTATTTT.

This chain uses TRBV10-1 with TRBJ1-1; D ambiguous. V lost 4 bases and J 5 bases, leaving 11 bases between the germline ends. CDR1 and CDR2 (germline): WNHNN, SYGVQD (reference sequence). The CDR3 runs 13 residues. DNA for the CDR3: TGCGCCAGCAGTGGGGGTTTCGGGACTGAAGCTTTCTTT. Translating it yields CASSGGFGTEAFF.

V usage is TRBV11-2 and J usage is TRBJ2-7, with TRBD1 matching 9 bases. V shed 3 bases and J 3 bases; nucleotides not matched to a gene: 9. The CDR3 sequence is 16 residues long. Looked up from germline, CDR1 is SGHAT and CDR2 is FQNNGV. CDR3 region: CASSFSRDRDYYEQYF. The CDR3 region has the DNA TGTGCCAGCAGCTTCTCCCGGGACAGGGACTACTACGAGCAGTACTTC.